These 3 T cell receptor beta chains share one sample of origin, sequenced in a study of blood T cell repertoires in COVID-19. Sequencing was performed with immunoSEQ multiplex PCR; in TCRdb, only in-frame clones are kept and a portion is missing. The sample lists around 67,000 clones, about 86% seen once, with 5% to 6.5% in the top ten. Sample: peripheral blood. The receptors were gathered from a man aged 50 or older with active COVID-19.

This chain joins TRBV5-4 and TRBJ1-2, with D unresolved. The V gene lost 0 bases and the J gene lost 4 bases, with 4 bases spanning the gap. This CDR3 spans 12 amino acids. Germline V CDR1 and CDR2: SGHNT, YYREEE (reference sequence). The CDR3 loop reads CASSLDSYGYTF. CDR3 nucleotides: TGTGCCAGCAGCTTGGACAGCTATGGCTACACCTTC.

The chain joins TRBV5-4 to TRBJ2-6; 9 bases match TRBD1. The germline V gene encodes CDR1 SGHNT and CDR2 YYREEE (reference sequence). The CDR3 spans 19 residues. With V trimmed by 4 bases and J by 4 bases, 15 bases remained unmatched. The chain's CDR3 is CASSGAGTGSLTGANVLTF. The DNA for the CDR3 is TGTGCCAGCAGCGGGGCCGGGACAGGGAGCCTTACCGGGGCCAACGTCCTGACTTTC. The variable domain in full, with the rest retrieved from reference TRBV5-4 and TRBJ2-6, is ETGVTQSPTHLIKTRGQQVTLRCSSQSGHNTVSWYQQALGQGPQFIFQYYREEENGRGNFPPRFSGLQFPNYSSELNVNALELDDSALYLCASSGAGTGSLTGANVLTFGAGSRLTVL.

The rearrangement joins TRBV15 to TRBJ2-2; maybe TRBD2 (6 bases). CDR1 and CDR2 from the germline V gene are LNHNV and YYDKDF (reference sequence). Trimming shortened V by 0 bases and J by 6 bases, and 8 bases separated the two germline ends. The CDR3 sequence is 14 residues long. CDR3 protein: CATSRDSGAGELFF. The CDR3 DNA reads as TGTGCCACCAGCAGAGATTCGGGAGCCGGGGAGCTGTTTTTT.